The sequence of this T cell receptor (beta chain) was determined in a study of blood T cell repertoires in COVID-19. As for the study in general: Acute and convalescent COVID-19 specimens originated in the United States, Italy and Spain. T cells, B-cell-depleted T cells, or PBMCs provided the cDNA or gDNA that served as material.

Seattle patients were enrolled during active infection and followed longitudinally. As handled by the study authors: It was from reference gene primer amplification that nucleated cell counts were estimated. Sequenced by immunoSEQ multiplex PCR; TCRdb stores in-frame clones only, minus some. Clonal size and the V and J genes are those of that table, whereas D and trimming came from the DNA. This sample carries 200,000 to 300,000 clones, roughly 76% of them seen once, and the ten largest clones take 7.5%. Per the germline V gene, CDR1 is SGHRS and CDR2 is YFSETQ. This CDR3 comprises 18 residues. Trimming pared 3 bases from V and 5 bases from J, leaving 23 bases between.

The sample consisted of peripheral blood. The sequence was obtained from a woman older than 75 with COVID-19, enrolled during active disease. V usage is TRBV5-1 and J usage is TRBJ2-2; a possible D gene is TRBD1 (6 bases). The CDR3 sequence: CASSSKQGAILQTGELFF. Written as DNA, the CDR3 is TGCGCCAGCAGCTCTAAACAGGGTGCGATCCTACAAACCGGGGAGCTGTTTTTT.